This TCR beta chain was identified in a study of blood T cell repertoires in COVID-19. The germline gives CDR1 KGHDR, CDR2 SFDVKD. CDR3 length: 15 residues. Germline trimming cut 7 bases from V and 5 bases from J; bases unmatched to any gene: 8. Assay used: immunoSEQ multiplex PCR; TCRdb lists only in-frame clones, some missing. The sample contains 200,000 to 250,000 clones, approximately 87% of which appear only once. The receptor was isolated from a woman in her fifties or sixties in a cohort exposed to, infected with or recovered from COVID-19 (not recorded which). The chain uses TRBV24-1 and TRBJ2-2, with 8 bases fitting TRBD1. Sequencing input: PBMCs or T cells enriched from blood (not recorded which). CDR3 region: CATSPPGGRTGELFF. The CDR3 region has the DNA TGTGCCACCAGCCCCCCAGGGGGCAGAACCGGGGAGCTGTTTTTT.